Below, 27 T cell receptor beta chains from the same sample are listed, as sequenced in a study of neoadjuvant nivolumab and ipilimumab in lung cancer (dated by TCRdb to between 2020 and 2021). The sample's time point, from its label and the paper: at surgical resection after neoadjuvant nivolumab +/- ipilimumab. The library was prepared using the immunoSEQ multiplex PCR assay. As stored in TCRdb, this immuneACCESS dataset retains in-frame rearrangements with V and J assigned. A fraction of the clones does not appear; measured against another copy, unresolved V genes explain less than half of the discrepancy, and the remainder lacks a known reason. A total of about 30,000 clones appear in this sample, about 76% of them only once. Roughly 20% of the sample is taken by the ten largest. Sequencing used tumor tissue, obtained after neoadjuvant nivolumab, alone or with ipilimumab, at or shortly before surgery. These receptors were collected from an adult with non-small cell lung cancer.

The CDR3 DNA sequence: TGTGCCAGCAGTTACTCGGGGGCGAACACCGGGGAGCTGTTTTTT. Its protein is CASSYSGANTGELFF. This chain links TRBV6-5 with TRBJ2-2; D may correspond to TRBD1 or TRBD2 (5 bases each). CDR3 size: 15 residues. CDR1 MNHEY and CDR2 SVGAGI come from the germline V gene. V was shortened by 0 bases and J by 0 bases, with 5 bases between the two germline ends.

The gene calls are TRBV5-1 and TRBJ1-3; possibly TRBD1 for D (5 bases). Germline assignment: CDR1 SGHRS and CDR2 YFSETQ. The CDR3 totals 18 residues. V lost 4 bases, J lost 0 bases, and 20 bases lay in between. The CDR3 protein is CASSILLSGGSSGNTIYF. The DNA of the CDR3 is TGCGCCAGCAGCATACTCCTATCGGGGGGAAGCTCTGGAAACACCATATATTTT.

V is TRBV11-2 and J is TRBJ2-5; D is perhaps TRBD1 or TRBD2 (5 bases each). The CDR3 has 13 residues. Looked up from germline, CDR1 is SGHAT and CDR2 is FQNNGV. V dropped 4 bases and J dropped 3 bases, with 9 bases sitting between them. CDR3 sequence (DNA): TGTGCCAGCAGCTGGGGACGGGAAGAGACCCAGTACTTC. Amino acid sequence: CASSWGREETQYF.

This chain connects TRBV5-1 to TRBJ2-3, with D possibly matching TRBD2 (5 bases). Germline V CDR1 and CDR2: SGHRS, YFSETQ. This CDR3 is built from 18 residues. The V end was cut by 0 bases, the J end by 0 bases, with 17 bases between. For the CDR3, the DNA is TGCGCCAGCAGCTTGGGTTATAGAAGCGGCCGTAGCACAGATACGCAGTATTTT. As protein: CASSLGYRSGRSTDTQYF.

The chain joins TRBV2 to TRBJ1-5, with a possible D match to TRBD1 (6 bases). The V and J ends lost 2 bases and 3 bases respectively, with 11 bases between them. CDR1 and CDR2 from the germline V gene are SNHLY and FYNNEI. This CDR3 is 15 amino acids long. CDR3 bases: TGTGCCAGCAGTGAACAGGGGCGAAACAATCAGCCCCAGCATTTT. It yields the protein CASSEQGRNNQPQHF.

This chain joins TRBV4-3 and TRBJ1-2; D remains ambiguous. Trimming pared 2 bases from V and 4 bases from J, leaving 20 bases between. CDR1 LGHNA and CDR2 YSLEER come from the germline V gene. The CDR3 is 17 residues long. CDR3 in amino acids: CASSQSRAALTIYGYTF. For the CDR3, the DNA is TGCGCCAGCAGCCAATCCCGGGCCGCACTAACTATCTATGGCTACACCTTC.

This chain links TRBV4-2 with TRBJ1-3; unclear D gene. Germline V gene sequence: CDR1 LGHNA, CDR2 YNFKEQ. This CDR3 contains 16 residues. V lost 1 base to trimming and J lost 0 bases, with 10 bases between them. CDR3 in amino acids: CASSQGLHSSGNTIYF. The DNA of the CDR3 is TGTGCCAGCAGCCAAGGATTACACAGCTCTGGAAACACCATATATTTT.

The V gene is TRBV7-9, the J gene TRBJ1-6, with D maybe TRBD1 (5 bases). The CDR3 is 14 residues long. The germline V gene has CDR1 SEHNR and CDR2 FQNEAQ (reference sequence). Trimming left V 5 bases short and J 10 bases short, with 15 bases between. The DNA of the CDR3 is TGTGCCAGCAGCCCCGACAGCGGAGGGTCACCCCTCCACTTT. It codes for CASSPDSGGSPLHF.

The chain employs TRBV5-1 and TRBJ1-2; 7 nucleotides match TRBD1. The CDR3 has 14 residues. V trimming: 1 base; J trimming: 6 bases; junction bases outside the gene matches: 6. Germline lookup yields CDR1 SGHRS and CDR2 YFSETQ. The CDR3 is CASSLFQGGHGYTF. The CDR3 DNA reads as TGCGCCAGCAGCTTGTTTCAGGGGGGCCATGGCTACACCTTC.

The chain joins TRBV7-2 to TRBJ2-3, with TRBD2 matching 12 bases. Germline CDR1 and CDR2: SGHTA and FQGNSA. V shed 6 bases and J 3 bases; nucleotides not matched to a gene: 1. The CDR3 has 14 amino acids. As DNA, the CDR3 is TGTGCCAGCAGACTAGCGGGGGGTACAGATACGCAGTATTTT. As protein: CASRLAGGTDTQYF.

The chain is built from TRBV10-2 and TRBJ2-5; D may be TRBD2 (6 bases). V was shortened by 4 bases and J by 4 bases, with 7 bases between the two germline ends. The CDR3 consists of 12 residues. Germline V gene data show CDR1 as WSHSY and CDR2 as SAAADI. The CDR3: CASSVGGETQYF. The DNA of the CDR3 is TGCGCCAGCAGTGTCGGGGGAGAGACCCAGTACTTC.

The V call is TRBV28, the J call TRBJ1-4, with unresolved D. Looked up from germline, CDR1 is MDHEN and CDR2 is SYDVKM. Trimming took off 2 bases at V and 7 bases at J, with 14 bases between the two ends. The CDR3 is made up of 15 amino acids. CDR3 amino acids: CASSLRTEMGEKLFF. CDR3 bases: TGTGCCAGCAGTTTAAGAACTGAGATGGGTGAAAAACTGTTTTTT.

This clone appeared once. The chain couples TRBV11-2 to TRBJ2-2, with TRBD1 identical over 8 bases. CDR3 size: 15 residues. Losses at the gene ends were 3 bases for V and 6 bases for J; bases not matched to a gene: 6. Germline CDR1 and CDR2: SGHAT and FQNNGV. The CDR3 is CASSFGQGVAGELFF. CDR3 nucleotide sequence: TGTGCCAGCAGCTTCGGACAGGGAGTAGCCGGGGAGCTGTTTTTT.

The rearrangement joins TRBV5-1 to TRBJ2-5, with 15 bases identical to TRBD2. Germline V gene sequence: CDR1 SGHRS, CDR2 YFSETQ. V trimming: 4 bases; J trimming: 7 bases; junction bases outside the gene matches: 5. This CDR3 region has 15 residues. CDR3 nucleotides: TGCGCCAGCAGCAGGACTAGCGGGGGGGCTGGGACCCAGTACTTC. Encoded protein: CASSRTSGGAGTQYF.

This clone showed up just a few times. The V call is TRBV6-1, the J call TRBJ2-2; weak D call: TRBD1 (5 bases). Trimming pared 6 bases from V and 4 bases from J, leaving 9 bases between. CDR3 length equals 13 residues. CDR1 MNHNS and CDR2 SASEGT come from the germline V gene. As DNA, the CDR3 is TGTGCCAGCAGCCAGGGAAGCACCGGGGAGCTGTTTTTT. Residues: CASSQGSTGELFF.

This clone was seen a handful of times. V gene TRBV6-6 combines with J gene TRBJ1-1; tentative D call: TRBD1 (5 bases). Germline V gene lookup returns CDR1 MNHNY and CDR2 SVGAGI (reference sequence). The CDR3 is made up of 14 amino acids. V was cut by 2 bases and J by 2 bases, with 9 bases left in between. CDR3 nucleotide sequence: TGTGCCAGCAGTTACGGGGGGACCAACACTGAAGCTTTCTTT. Protein: CASSYGGTNTEAFF.

This clone was seen a handful of times. The chain joins TRBV19 to TRBJ2-4; possibly TRBD1 for D (6 bases). There are 14 residues in the CDR3. Germline lookup yields CDR1 LNHDA and CDR2 SQIVND (reference sequence). Trimming shortened V by 6 bases and J by 9 bases, and 18 bases separated the two germline ends. CDR3 sequence reads: CASSPTGSLRIQYF. In DNA form, the CDR3 reads TGTGCCAGTAGCCCGACAGGTTCCCTTCGCATTCAGTACTTC.

The rearrangement links TRBV30 to TRBJ2-4; a weak D match, TRBD1 (5 bases). V lost 7 bases to trimming and J lost 0 bases, with 7 bases between them. Germline V gene sequence: CDR1 GTSNPN, CDR2 SVGIG (reference sequence). CDR3 length equals 12 residues. The CDR3: CASTEAKNIQYF. The CDR3 DNA sequence: TGTGCCTCGACAGAAGCCAAAAACATTCAGTACTTC.

This sequence joins TRBV11-2 and TRBJ2-4; weak D call: TRBD1 (5 bases). The CDR3 consists of 17 residues. Germline loops: CDR1 SGHAT, CDR2 FQNNGV. V lost 5 bases to trimming and J lost 5 bases, with 22 bases between them. The CDR3 loop is CASSPALAWTPENIQYF. CDR3 sequence (DNA): TGTGCCAGCAGCCCAGCGTTGGCGTGGACACCAGAAAACATTCAGTACTTC.

V and J are TRBV2 and TRBJ1-1, with D uncertain. There are 11 residues in the CDR3. V was trimmed by 8 bases and J by 0 bases, leaving 4 bases between them. Per the germline V gene, CDR1 is SNHLY and CDR2 is FYNNEI. The CDR3: CASRVNTEAFF. For the CDR3, the DNA is TGTGCCAGCCGGGTGAACACTGAAGCTTTCTTT.

This clone was observed once. J is TRBJ1-1 and V is TRBV6-1; D is unclear. Germline values: CDR1 MNHNS, CDR2 SASEGT. V shed 6 bases and J shed 5 bases, with 7 bases lying between them. The CDR3 is made up of 11 amino acids. This CDR3 reads CASSEWTEAFF. Written as DNA, the CDR3 is TGTGCCAGCAGCGAGTGGACTGAAGCTTTCTTT.

The genes are TRBV6-5 and TRBJ1-2, with 7 bases aligning to TRBD1. This CDR3 spans 13 amino acids. Unmatched junction bases numbered 4, after V lost 5 bases and J lost 4 bases. Germline CDR1 reads MNHEY; CDR2 reads SVGAGI. CDR3 residues: CASSVGQTYGYTF. The CDR3 region has the DNA TGTGCCAGCAGTGTGGGACAGACCTATGGCTACACCTTC.

This clone was found once. J is TRBJ1-6 and V is TRBV30; unclear D gene. The CDR3 is 14 amino acids. The germline V and J ends were trimmed by 4 bases and 0 bases, with 7 bases remaining between them. Germline CDR1 is GTSNPN and CDR2 is SVGIG (reference sequence). The CDR3 protein is CAWTDLSYNSPLHF. As DNA, the CDR3 is TGTGCCTGGACGGATCTCTCCTATAATTCACCCCTCCACTTT.

The CDR3 reads CASSLEGSHNEQFF. CDR3 nucleotides: TGTGCCAGCAGCTTAGAGGGTTCCCACAATGAGCAGTTCTTC. The chain combines TRBV7-6 with TRBJ2-1; no firm D call. Per germline, CDR1 SGHVS and CDR2 FNYEAQ. V lost 1 base and J 5 bases, leaving 9 bases between the germline ends. This CDR3 region has 14 residues.

This rearrangement joins TRBV29-1 to TRBJ2-7, with D possibly TRBD1 on 6 matching bases. Trimming shortened V by 3 bases and J by 5 bases, and 11 bases separated the two germline ends. The CDR3 contains 12 residues. CDR1 and CDR2 (germline): SQVTM, ANQGSEA. The CDR3 is CSVDWGRDEQYF. CDR3 DNA sequence: TGCAGCGTTGACTGGGGGCGCGACGAGCAGTACTTC.

The V call is TRBV30, the J call TRBJ2-7; the D gene is possibly TRBD1 (5 bases). Trimming stripped 0 bases from V and 3 bases from J, with 9 bases between. The CDR3 covers 13 residues. Germline V CDR1 and CDR2: GTSNPN, SVGIG (reference sequence). The CDR3 loop reads CAWSVTGIYEQYF. CDR3 DNA: TGTGCCTGGAGTGTCACAGGCATCTACGAGCAGTACTTC.

The chain carries TRBV7-8 and TRBJ2-5; TRBD1 or TRBD2 may be the D gene (6 bases each). Trimming shortened V by 1 base and J by 0 bases, and 18 bases separated the two germline ends. CDR1 and CDR2 from the germline V gene are SGHVS and FQNEAQ. CDR3 length equals 18 residues. The CDR3 DNA follows: TGTGCCAGCAGCTTAGGGGGGGTGACAGGCTGGTACCAAGAGACCCAGTACTTC. The encoded protein is CASSLGGVTGWYQETQYF.